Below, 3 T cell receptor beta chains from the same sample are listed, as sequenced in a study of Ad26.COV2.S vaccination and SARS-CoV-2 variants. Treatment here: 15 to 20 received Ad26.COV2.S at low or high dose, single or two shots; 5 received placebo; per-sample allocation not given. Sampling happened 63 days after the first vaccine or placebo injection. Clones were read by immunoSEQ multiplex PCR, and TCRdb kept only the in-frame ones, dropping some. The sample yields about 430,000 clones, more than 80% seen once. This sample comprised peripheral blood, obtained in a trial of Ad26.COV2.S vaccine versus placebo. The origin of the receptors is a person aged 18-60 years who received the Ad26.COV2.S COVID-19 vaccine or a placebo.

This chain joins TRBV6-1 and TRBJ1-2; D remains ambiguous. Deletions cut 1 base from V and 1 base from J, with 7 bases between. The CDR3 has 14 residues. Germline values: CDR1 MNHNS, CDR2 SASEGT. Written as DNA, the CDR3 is TGTGCCAGCAGTGAAGGAGGCCATAACTATGGCTACACCTTC. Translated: CASSEGGHNYGYTF.

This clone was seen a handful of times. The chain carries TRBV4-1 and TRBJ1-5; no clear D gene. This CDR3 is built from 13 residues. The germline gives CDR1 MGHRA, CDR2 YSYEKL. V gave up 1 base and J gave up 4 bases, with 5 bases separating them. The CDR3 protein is CASSQARNQPQHF. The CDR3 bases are TGCGCCAGCAGCCAAGCTCGGAATCAGCCCCAGCATTTT.

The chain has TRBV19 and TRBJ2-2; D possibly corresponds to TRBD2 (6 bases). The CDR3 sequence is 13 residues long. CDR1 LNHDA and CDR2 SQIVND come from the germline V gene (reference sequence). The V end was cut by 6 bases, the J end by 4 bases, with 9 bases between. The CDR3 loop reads CASRPGSTGELFF. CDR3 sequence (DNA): TGTGCCAGTAGGCCCGGGAGCACCGGGGAGCTGTTTTTT.